These T cell receptor beta chains were read from a single sample in a study of blood T cell repertoires in COVID-19. Using immunoSEQ multiplex PCR, the repertoire was profiled, and TCRdb retains in-frame clones only, with some absent. The table records roughly 200,000 clones, about 80% of them present only once. Specimen: peripheral blood. The receptors come from a man between 45 and 60 years old with active or convalescent COVID-19. Both conserved end residues are part of each CDR3. A D gene is named only where the DNA matches it firmly. Clone size appears in some rows only: once, few, many, or a class for an expanded clone.

J	D	size	V	CDR3	DNA
TRBJ1-1	-	-	TRBV3-1/TRBV3-2	CASSQLQENTEAFF	TGTGCCAGCAGCCAGTTACAGGAGAACACTGAAGCTTTCTTT
TRBJ2-3	TRBD1	-	TRBV18	CASSPGTGGTDTQYF	TGTGCCAGCTCACCAGGGACAGGGGGGACAGATACGCAGTATTTT
TRBJ2-1	TRBD1	few	TRBV7-6	CASSGIQGPQYNEQFF	TGTGCCAGCAGCGGCATACAGGGGCCTCAGTACAATGAGCAGTTCTTC
TRBJ1-4	TRBD1	-	TRBV27	CASSSYYRDRESRKLFF	TGTGCCAGCAGTTCCTATTACCGGGACAGGGAATCTCGGAAACTGTTTTTT
TRBJ1-1	-	-	TRBV5-4	CASSLAGVAEAFF	TGTGCCAGCAGCTTGGCGGGTGTAGCTGAAGCTTTCTTT
TRBJ2-3	-	-	TRBV19	CATSHRGGLGDTQYF	TGTGCCACCTCACATAGGGGGGGCCTCGGGGATACGCAGTATTTT
TRBJ1-4	TRBD1	once	TRBV23-1	CASSPTGDEKLFF	TGCGCCAGCAGTCCAACAGGGGACGAAAAACTGTTTTTT
TRBJ1-2	TRBD1	-	TRBV4-2	CASSRDPRTGNGYTF	TGTGCCAGCAGCCGAGATCCCAGGACAGGGAATGGCTACACCTTC
TRBJ2-1	TRBD2	-	TRBV6-4	CARIGTSGGGRSYNEQFF	TGTGCCAGAATAGGGACTAGCGGGGGGGGACGCTCCTACAATGAGCAGTTCTTC
TRBJ2-2	-	once	TRBV29-1	CSGGEFPGELFF	TGCAGCGGGGGGGAGTTCCCCGGGGAGCTGTTTTTT
TRBJ2-1	-	-	TRBV12-3/TRBV12-4	CASSLLDNEQFF	TGTGCCAGCAGTCTCCTCGACAATGAGCAGTTCTTC
TRBJ1-2	-	-	TRBV12-3/TRBV12-4	CATSQGLNYGYTF	TGTGCCACCAGCCAGGGGCTTAACTATGGCTACACCTTC
TRBJ2-1	-	-	TRBV6-4	CASSEVAATYNEQFF	TGTGCCAGCAGTGAGGTGGCGGCAACCTACAATGAGCAGTTCTTC
TRBJ2-7	-	-	TRBV5-1	CASSSGQLGGEQYF	TGCGCCAGCAGCAGTGGACAATTGGGGGGCGAGCAGTACTTC
TRBJ2-5	-	-	TRBV7-7	CASSLNSGGETQYF	TGTGCCAGCAGCTTAAATTCGGGCGGGGAGACCCAGTACTTC
TRBJ2-5	-	-	TRBV7-2	CASVRGAQETQYF	TGTGCCAGCGTCCGGGGGGCCCAAGAGACCCAGTACTTC
TRBJ2-1	TRBD2	once	TRBV10-3	CAISDGTSGDNEQFF	TGTGCCATCAGTGACGGGACTAGCGGGGACAATGAGCAGTTCTTC
TRBJ2-1	TRBD2	-	TRBV27	CASSLFSGGYNEQFF	TGTGCCAGCAGTTTATTCAGCGGGGGTTACAATGAGCAGTTCTTC
TRBJ2-2	-	-	TRBV18	CASSPPDPRGTGELFF	TGTGCCAGCTCACCACCGGACCCCCGGGGGACCGGGGAGCTGTTTTTT
TRBJ1-5	-	-	TRBV19	CASSISSNQPQHF	TGTGCCAGTAGTATCTCTAGCAATCAGCCCCAGCATTTT
TRBJ2-3	-	-	TRBV7-3	CASSLTGGPLDTQYF	TGTGCCAGCAGCTTAACGGGGGGGCCCTTAGATACGCAGTATTTT
TRBJ1-5	-	-	TRBV7-9	CASSWDIQPQHF	TGTGCCAGCAGCTGGGACATTCAGCCCCAGCATTTT
TRBJ1-2	TRBD1	-	TRBV25-1	CASSDAGGSYGYTF	TGTGCCAGCAGTGACGCAGGGGGCAGCTATGGCTACACCTTC
TRBJ1-5	TRBD1	few	TRBV19	CASSVRTGPQPQHF	TGTGCCAGTAGTGTCCGGACAGGTCCTCAGCCCCAGCATTTT
TRBJ1-2	-	-	TRBV15	CATSRDHTQGAGYTF	TGTGCCACCAGCAGAGATCATACCCAGGGCGCCGGCTACACCTTC
TRBJ1-5	-	many	TRBV7-3	CASSLGQGGPAYSNQPQHF	TGTGCCAGCAGCTTAGGGCAGGGAGGCCCCGCTTATAGCAATCAGCCCCAGCATTTT
TRBJ1-5	-	-	TRBV15	CATSRDSGTTRQPQHF	TGTGCCACCAGCAGAGATTCCGGGACTACGAGGCAGCCCCAGCATTTT
TRBJ1-3	TRBD1	once	TRBV4-2	CASSYTGGVGNTIYF	TGTGCCAGCAGCTATACAGGGGGGGTTGGAAACACCATATATTTT
TRBJ1-1	-	-	TRBV12-2	CASRASPRDRRNTEAFF	TGTGCAAGTCGCGCCTCACCCCGGGACAGGCGGAACACTGAAGCTTTCTTT